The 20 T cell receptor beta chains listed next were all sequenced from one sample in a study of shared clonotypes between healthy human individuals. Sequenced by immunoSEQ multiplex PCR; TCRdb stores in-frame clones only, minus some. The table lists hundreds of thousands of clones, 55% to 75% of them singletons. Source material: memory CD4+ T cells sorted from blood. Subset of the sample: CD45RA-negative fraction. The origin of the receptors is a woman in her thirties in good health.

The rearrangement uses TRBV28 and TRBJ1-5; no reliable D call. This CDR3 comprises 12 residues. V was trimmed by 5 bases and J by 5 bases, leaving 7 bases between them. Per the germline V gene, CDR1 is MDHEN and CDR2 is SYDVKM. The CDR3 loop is CASSQADQPQHF. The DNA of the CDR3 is TGTGCCAGCAGTCAGGCAGATCAGCCCCAGCATTTT.

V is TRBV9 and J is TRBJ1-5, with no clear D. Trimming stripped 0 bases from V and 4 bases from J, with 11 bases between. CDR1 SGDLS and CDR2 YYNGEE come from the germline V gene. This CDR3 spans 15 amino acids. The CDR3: CASSVGAEGNQPQHF. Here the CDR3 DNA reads TGTGCCAGCAGCGTAGGGGCAGAGGGAAATCAGCCCCAGCATTTT.

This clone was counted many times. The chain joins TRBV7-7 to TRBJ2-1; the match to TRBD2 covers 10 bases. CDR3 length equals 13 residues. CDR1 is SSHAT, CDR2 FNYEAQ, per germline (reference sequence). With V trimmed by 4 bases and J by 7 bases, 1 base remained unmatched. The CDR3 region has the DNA TGTGCCAGCAGCTCGGGACTAGCGAATGAGCAGTTCTTC. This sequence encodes CASSSGLANEQFF.

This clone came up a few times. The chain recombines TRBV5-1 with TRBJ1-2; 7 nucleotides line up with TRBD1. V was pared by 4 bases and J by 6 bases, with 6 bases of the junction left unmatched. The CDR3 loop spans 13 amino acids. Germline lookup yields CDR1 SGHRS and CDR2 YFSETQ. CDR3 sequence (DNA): TGCGCCAGCAGCAAAGGAGGGGGCGATGGCTACACCTTC. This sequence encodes CASSKGGGDGYTF.

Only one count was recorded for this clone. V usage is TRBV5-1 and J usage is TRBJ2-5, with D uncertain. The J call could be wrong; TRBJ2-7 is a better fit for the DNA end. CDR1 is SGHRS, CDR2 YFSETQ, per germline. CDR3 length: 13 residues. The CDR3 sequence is CASSFGSTYEQYF. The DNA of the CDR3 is TGCGCCAGCAGCTTTGGGTCTACCTACGAGCAGTACTTC.

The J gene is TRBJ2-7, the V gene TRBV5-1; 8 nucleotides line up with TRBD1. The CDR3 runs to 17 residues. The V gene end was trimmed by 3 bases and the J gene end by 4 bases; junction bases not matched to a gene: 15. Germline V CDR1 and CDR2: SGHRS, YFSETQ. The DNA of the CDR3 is TGCGCCAGCAGCTCAGGTGTCTCGCCACAGGGGGTTTACGAGCAGTACTTC. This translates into CASSSGVSPQGVYEQYF.

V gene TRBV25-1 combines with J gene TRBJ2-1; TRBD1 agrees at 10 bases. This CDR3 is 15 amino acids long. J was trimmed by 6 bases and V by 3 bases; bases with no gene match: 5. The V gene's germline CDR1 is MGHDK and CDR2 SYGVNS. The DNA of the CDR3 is TGTGCCAGCAGTGACGACAGGGGGCAATTCAATGAGCAGTTCTTC. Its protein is CASSDDRGQFNEQFF.

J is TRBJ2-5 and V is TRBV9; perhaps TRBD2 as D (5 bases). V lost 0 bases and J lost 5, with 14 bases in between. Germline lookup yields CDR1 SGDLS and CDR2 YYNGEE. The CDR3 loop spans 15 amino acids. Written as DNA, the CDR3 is TGTGCCAGCAGCGTAGAGGACTGGACTCCGGAGACCCAGTACTTC. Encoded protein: CASSVEDWTPETQYF.

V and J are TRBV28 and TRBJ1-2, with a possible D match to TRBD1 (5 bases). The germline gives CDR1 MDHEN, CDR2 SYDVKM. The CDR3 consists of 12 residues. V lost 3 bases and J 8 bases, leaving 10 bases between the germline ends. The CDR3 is CASSFGARGYTF. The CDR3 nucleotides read TGTGCCAGCAGTTTTGGGGCGCGGGGCTACACCTTC.

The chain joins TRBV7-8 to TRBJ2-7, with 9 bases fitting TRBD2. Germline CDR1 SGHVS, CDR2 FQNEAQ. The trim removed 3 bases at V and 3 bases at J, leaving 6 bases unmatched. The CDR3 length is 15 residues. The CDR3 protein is CASSLAPSGNYEQYF. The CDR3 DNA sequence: TGTGCCAGCAGCTTGGCTCCTAGCGGGAACTACGAGCAGTACTTC. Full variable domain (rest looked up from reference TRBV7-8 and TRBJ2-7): GAGVSQSPRYKVAKRGQDVALRCDPISGHVSLFWYQQALGQGPEFLTYFQNEAQLDKSGLPSDRFFAERPEGSVSTLKIQRTQQEDSAVYLCASSLAPSGNYEQYFGPGTRLTVT.

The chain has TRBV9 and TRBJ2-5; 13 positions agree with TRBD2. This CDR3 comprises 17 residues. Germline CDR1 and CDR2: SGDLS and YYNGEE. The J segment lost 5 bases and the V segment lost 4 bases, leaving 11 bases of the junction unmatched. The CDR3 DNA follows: TGTGCCAGCAGCCAAACTAGCGGGAGGGCCGTGGGGGAGACCCAGTACTTC. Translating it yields CASSQTSGRAVGETQYF.

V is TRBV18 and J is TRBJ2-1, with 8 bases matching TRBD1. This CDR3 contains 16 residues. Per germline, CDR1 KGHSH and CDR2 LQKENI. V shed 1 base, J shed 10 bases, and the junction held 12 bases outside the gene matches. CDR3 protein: CASSPRSSTGAREQFF. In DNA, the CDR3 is TGTGCCAGCTCACCACGGTCATCGACAGGGGCTCGAGAGCAGTTCTTC.

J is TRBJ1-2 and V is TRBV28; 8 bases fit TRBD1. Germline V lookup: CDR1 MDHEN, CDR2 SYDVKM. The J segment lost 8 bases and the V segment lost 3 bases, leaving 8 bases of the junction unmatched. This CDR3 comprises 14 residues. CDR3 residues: CASSLTQGAFGYTF. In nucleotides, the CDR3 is TGTGCCAGCAGTTTGACCCAGGGGGCGTTCGGCTACACCTTC.

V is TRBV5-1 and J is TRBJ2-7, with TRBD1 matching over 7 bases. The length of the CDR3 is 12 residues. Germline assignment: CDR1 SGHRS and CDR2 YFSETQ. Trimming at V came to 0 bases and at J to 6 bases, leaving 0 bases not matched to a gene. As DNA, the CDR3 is TGCGCCAGCAGCTTGGAGGGGGCCGAGCAGTACTTC. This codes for CASSLEGAEQYF.

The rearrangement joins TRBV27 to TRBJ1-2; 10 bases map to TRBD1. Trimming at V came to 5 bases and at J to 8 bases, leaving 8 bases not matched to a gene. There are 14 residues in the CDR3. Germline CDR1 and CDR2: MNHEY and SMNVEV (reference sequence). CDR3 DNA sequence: TGTGCCAGCAGTAAGGGGGGGACAGGGGTCGGCTACACCTTC. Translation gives CASSKGGTGVGYTF.

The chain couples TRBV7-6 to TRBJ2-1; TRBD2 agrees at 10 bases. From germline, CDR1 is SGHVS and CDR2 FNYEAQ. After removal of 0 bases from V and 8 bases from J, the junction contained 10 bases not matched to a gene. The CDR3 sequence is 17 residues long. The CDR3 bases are TGTGCCAGCAGCTTAGCGCCGTCTAGCGGGAGTATCTATGAGCAGTTCTTC. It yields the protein CASSLAPSSGSIYEQFF.

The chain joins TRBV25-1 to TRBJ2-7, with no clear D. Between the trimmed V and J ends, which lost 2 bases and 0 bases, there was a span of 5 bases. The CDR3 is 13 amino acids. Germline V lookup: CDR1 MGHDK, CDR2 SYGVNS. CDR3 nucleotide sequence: TGTGCCAGCAGTGAACCCGGCTCCTACGAGCAGTACTTC. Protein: CASSEPGSYEQYF.

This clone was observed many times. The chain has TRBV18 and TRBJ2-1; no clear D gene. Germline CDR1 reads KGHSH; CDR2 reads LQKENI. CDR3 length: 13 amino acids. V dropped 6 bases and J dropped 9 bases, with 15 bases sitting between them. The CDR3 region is CASSPQNGAEQFF. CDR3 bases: TGTGCCAGCTCCCCTCAGAACGGTGCTGAGCAGTTCTTC.

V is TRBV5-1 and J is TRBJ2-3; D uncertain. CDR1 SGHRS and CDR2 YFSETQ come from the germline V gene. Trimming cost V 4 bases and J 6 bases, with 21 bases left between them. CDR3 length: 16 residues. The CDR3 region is CASSLLQVGLRDTQYF. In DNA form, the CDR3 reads TGCGCCAGCAGCCTCCTCCAAGTAGGTTTGAGGGATACGCAGTATTTT.

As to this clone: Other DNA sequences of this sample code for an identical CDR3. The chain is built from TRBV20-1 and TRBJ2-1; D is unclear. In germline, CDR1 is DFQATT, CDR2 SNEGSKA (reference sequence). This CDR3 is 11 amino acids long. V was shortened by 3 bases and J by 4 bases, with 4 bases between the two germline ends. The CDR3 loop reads CSASPYNEQFF. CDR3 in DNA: TGCAGTGCTAGTCCTTACAATGAGCAGTTCTTC.